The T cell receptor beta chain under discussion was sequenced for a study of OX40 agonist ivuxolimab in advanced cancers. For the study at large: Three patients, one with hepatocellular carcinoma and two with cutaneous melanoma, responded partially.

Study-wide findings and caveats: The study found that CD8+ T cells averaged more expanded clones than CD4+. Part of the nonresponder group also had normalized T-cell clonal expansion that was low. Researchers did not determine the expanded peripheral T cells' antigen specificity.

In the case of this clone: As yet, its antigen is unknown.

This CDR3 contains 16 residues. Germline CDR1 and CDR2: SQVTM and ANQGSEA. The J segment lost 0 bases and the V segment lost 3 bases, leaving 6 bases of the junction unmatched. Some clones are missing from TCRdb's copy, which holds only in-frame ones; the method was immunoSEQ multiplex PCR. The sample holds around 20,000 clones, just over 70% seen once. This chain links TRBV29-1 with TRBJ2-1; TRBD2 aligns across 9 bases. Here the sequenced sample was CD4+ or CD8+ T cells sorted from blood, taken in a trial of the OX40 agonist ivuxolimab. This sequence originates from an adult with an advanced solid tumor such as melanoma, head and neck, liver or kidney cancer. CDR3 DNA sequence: TGCAGCGTTGAGGGACTAGCCTCGAGCTCCTACAATGAGCAGTTCTTC. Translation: CSVEGLASSSYNEQFF.